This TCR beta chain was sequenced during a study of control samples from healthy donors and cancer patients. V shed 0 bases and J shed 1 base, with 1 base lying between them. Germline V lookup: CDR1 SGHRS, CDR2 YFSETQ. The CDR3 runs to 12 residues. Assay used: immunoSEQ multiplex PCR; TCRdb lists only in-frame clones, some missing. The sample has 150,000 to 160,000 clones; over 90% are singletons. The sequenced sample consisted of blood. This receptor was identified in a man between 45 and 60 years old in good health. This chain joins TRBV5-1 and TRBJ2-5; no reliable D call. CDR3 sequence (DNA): TGCGCCAGCAGCTTGGGCCAAGAGACCCAGTACTTC. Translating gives CASSLGQETQYF.